This TCR beta chain came from a study of blood T cells in healthy people across ages. General observations from the study: Any conclusive comparison of naive versus antigen-experienced cells was prevented by using unsorted PBMCs.

Points on this clonotype: Its antigen is not identified.

Primers used in a second PCR of about 7 to 12 cycles were a sample-barcoded 5' primer and a J-beta primer mix. TCRdb re-called the 5' RACE reads through MiXCR, storing one row per CDR3 protein. Here the sample spans fewer than 1.5 million distinct CDR3 sequences, around 42% being singletons. The TCR comes from a woman aged 18 to 35 in good health. The material sequenced was blood.

CDR3 region: CASSLRSSGRPDEQFF. The CDR3 coding sequence is TGTGCCAGCAGCTTGCGATCTAGCGGGAGACCAGATGAGCAGTTCTTC. The V and J genes are TRBV5-6 and TRBJ2-1; 10 nucleotides align to TRBD2. This CDR3 spans 16 amino acids. CDR1 and CDR2 from the germline V gene are SGHDT and YYEEEE. Germline trimming cut 1 base from V and 8 bases from J; bases unmatched to any gene: 9.